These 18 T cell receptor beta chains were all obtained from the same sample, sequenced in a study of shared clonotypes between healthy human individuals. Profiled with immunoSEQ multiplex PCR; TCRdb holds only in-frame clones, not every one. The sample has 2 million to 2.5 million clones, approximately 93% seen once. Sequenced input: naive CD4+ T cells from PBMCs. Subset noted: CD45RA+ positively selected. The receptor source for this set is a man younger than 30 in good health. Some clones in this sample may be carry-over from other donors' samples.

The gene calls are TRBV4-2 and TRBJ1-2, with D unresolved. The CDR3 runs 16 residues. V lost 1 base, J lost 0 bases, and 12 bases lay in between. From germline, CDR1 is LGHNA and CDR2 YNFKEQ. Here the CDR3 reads CASSQVGKAANYGYTF. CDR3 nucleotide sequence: TGTGCCAGCAGCCAAGTTGGGAAAGCAGCTAACTATGGCTACACCTTC.

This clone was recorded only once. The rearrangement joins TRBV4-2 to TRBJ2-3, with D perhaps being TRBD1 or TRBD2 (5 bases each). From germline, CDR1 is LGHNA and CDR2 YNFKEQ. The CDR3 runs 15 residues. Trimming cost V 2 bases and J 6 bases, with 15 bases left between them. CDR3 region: CASSQTGTPADTQYF. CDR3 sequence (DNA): TGTGCCAGCAGCCAAACCGGGACCCCAGCTGATACGCAGTATTTT.

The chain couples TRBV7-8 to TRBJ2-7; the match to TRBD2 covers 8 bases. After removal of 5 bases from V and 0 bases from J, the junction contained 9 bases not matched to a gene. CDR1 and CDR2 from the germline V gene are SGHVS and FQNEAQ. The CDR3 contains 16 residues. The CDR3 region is CASSNPGGPSSYEQYF. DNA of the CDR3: TGTGCCAGCAGCAACCCGGGAGGGCCCTCCTCCTACGAGCAGTACTTC.

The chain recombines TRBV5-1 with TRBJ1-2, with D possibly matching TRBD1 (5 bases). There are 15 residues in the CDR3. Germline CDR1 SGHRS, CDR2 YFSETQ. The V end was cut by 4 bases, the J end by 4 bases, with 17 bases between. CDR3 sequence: CASSALTGTSYGYTF. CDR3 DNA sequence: TGCGCCAGCAGCGCACTAACCGGGACGAGCTATGGCTACACCTTC.

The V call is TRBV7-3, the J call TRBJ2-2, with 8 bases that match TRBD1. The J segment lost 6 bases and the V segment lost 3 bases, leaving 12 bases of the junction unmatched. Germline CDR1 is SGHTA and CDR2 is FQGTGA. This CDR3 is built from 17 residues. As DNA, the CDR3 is TGTGCCAGCAGCTTTAGTGTAGGACAGGGAAGGGCCGGGGAGCTGTTTTTT. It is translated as CASSFSVGQGRAGELFF.

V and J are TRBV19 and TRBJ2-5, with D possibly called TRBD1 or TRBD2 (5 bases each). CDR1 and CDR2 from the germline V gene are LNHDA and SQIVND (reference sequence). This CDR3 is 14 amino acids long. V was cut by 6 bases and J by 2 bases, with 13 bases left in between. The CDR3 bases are TGTGCCAGTAGCCCGGGGACGTGGCAAGAGACCCAGTACTTC. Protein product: CASSPGTWQETQYF.

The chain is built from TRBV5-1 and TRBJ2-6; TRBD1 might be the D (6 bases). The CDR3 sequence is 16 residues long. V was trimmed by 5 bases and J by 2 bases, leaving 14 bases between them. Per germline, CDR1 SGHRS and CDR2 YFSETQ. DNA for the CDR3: TGCGCCAGCAGTGCACCCACAGGGACTGGGGCCAACGTCCTGACTTTC. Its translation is CASSAPTGTGANVLTF.

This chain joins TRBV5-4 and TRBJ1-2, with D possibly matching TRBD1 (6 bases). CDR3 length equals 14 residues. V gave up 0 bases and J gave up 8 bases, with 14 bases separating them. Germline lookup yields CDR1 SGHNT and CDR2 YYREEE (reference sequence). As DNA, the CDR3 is TGTGCCAGCAGCTTGGTTAGTTCGCAGGGGGGCTACACCTTC. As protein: CASSLVSSQGGYTF.

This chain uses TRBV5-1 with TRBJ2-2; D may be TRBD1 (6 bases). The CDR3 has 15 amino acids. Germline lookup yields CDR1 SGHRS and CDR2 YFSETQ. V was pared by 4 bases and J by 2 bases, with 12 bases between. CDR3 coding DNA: TGCGCCAGCAGCCTACAGGGTACAAACACCGGGGAGCTGTTTTTT. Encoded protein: CASSLQGTNTGELFF.

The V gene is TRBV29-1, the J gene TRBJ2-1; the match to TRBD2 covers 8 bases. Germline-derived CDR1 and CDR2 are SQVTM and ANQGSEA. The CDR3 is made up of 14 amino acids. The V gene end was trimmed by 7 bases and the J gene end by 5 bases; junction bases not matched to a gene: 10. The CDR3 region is CSAPPGLVNNEQFF. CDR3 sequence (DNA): TGCAGCGCACCCCCGGGACTAGTGAACAATGAGCAGTTCTTC.

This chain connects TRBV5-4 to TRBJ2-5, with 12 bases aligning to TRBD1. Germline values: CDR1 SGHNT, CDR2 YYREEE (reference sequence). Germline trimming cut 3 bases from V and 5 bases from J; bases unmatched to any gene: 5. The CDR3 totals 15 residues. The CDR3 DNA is TGTGCCAGCAGCTGGGGACAGGGGGCTTGGGAGACCCAGTACTTC. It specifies CASSWGQGAWETQYF.

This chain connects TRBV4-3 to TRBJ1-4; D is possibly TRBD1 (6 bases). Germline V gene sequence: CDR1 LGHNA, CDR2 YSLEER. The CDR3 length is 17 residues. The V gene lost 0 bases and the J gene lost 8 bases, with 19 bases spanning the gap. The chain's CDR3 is CASSQDPPGRGREKLFF. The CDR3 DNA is TGCGCCAGCAGCCAAGATCCCCCCGGGAGGGGGAGAGAAAAACTGTTTTTT.

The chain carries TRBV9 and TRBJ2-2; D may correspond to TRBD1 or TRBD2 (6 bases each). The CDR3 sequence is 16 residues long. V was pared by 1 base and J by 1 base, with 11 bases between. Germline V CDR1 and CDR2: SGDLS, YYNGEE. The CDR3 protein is CASSVLGGQNTGELFF. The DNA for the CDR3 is TGTGCCAGCAGCGTACTCGGGGGCCAGAACACCGGGGAGCTGTTTTTT.

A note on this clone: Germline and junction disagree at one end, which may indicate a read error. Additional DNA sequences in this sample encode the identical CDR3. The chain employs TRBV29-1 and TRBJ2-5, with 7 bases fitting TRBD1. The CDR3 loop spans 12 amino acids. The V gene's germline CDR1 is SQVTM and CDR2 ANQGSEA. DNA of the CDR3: TGCAGCGTAGAAGGACAGGAAGAGACCCAGTACTTC. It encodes CSVEGQEETQYF.

This chain's CDR3 is CASREGGSASNTEAFF. CDR3 bases: TGTGCCAGCAGAGAGGGGGGGTCAGCCTCGAACACTGAAGCTTTCTTT. The chain carries TRBV28 and TRBJ1-1, with D perhaps TRBD1 (6 bases). Per the germline V gene, CDR1 is MDHEN and CDR2 is SYDVKM. The CDR3 is 16 amino acids. Trimming cost V 6 bases and J 1 base, with 18 bases left between them.

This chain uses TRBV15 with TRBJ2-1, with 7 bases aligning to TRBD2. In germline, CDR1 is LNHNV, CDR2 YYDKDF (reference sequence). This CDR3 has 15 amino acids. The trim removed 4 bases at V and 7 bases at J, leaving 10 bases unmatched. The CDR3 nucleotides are TGTGCCACCAGCACGCGGGAGCCCTGGAGGAATGAGCAGTTCTTC. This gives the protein CATSTREPWRNEQFF.

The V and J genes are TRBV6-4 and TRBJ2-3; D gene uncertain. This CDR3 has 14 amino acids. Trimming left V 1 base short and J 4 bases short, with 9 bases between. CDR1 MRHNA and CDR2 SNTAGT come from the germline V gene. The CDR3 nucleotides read TGTGCCAGCAGTGACTATAAAGGTTCAGATACGCAGTATTTT. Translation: CASSDYKGSDTQYF.

The CDR3 DNA follows: TGTGCCAGCAGCTCCTACGGGACAGGGGGCGGTCAGCCCCAGCATTTT. Protein product: CASSSYGTGGGQPQHF. This chain joins TRBV5-6 and TRBJ1-5, with TRBD1 matching 12 bases. CDR1 SGHDT and CDR2 YYEEEE come from the germline V gene. Trimming took 3 bases from V and 6 from J; bases not matched to a gene: 7. This CDR3 has 16 residues.